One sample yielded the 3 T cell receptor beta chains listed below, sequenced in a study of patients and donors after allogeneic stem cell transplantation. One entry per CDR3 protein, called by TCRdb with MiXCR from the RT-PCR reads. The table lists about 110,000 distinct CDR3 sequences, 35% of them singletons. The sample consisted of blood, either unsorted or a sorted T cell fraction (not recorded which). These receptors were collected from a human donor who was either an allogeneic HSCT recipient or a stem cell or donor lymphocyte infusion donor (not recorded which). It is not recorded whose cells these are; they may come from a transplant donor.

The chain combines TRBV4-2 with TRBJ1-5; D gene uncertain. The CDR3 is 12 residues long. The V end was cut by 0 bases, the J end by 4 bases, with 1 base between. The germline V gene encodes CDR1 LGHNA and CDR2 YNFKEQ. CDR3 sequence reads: CASSQENQPQHF. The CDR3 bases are TGTGCCAGCAGCCAAGAGAATCAGCCCCAGCATTTT.

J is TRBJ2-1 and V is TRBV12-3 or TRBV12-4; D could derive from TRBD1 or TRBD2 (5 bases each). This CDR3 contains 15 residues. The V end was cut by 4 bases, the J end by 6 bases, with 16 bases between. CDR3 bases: TGTGCCAGCAGTTCGGGGCTAGCTCCTCGCAATGAGCAGTTCTTC. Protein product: CASSSGLAPRNEQFF.

The CDR3 region is CASSLARQNYGYTF. CDR3 DNA: TGTGCCAGCAGCTTAGCGCGGCAGAACTATGGCTACACCTTC. The chain joins TRBV7-2 to TRBJ1-2, with unresolved D. V gave up 0 bases and J gave up 2 bases, with 7 bases separating them. There are 14 residues in the CDR3. Germline V CDR1 and CDR2: SGHTA, FQGNSA.